This T cell receptor (beta chain) originates from a study of shared clonotypes between healthy human individuals. The CDR3 runs to 11 residues. Germline V gene lookup returns CDR1 SGHTA and CDR2 FQGNSA. TCRdb's copy holds only in-frame clones and misses some; the assay was immunoSEQ multiplex PCR. This table has about 2.5 million clones, roughly 90% appearing once. Of note for this clone: One end of the junction varies from germline; a read error may be responsible.

The chain couples TRBV7-2 to TRBJ2-7; D is undetermined. The receptor comes from a man between 18 and 35 years old in good health. Some clones in this sample may be carry-over from other donors' samples. Input material: naive CD4+ T cells from PBMCs. Subset given: CD45RA+ positively selected. The CDR3 spells CVSSLGDEQYF. The CDR3 DNA follows: TGTGTCAGCAGCCTTGGGGACGAGCAGTACTTC.